The 4 T cell receptor beta chains given below trace back to one sample, sequenced in a study of T cell responses to AZD1222 COVID-19 vaccine. Sequencing was performed with immunoSEQ multiplex PCR; in TCRdb, only in-frame clones are kept and a portion is missing. The table lists approximately 100,000 clones, just over 90% of them singletons. This specimen consisted of peripheral blood, obtained on day 0 of AZD1222 vaccination. Source of these receptors: an adult in good health.

V gene TRBV7-9 combines with J gene TRBJ1-2; D gene unclear. The CDR3 is made up of 13 amino acids. V dropped 5 bases and J dropped 2 bases, with 9 bases sitting between them. Germline CDR1 reads SEHNR; CDR2 reads FQNEAQ (reference sequence). For the CDR3, the DNA is TGTGCCAGCAGCCCGACAAGCAACTATGGCTACACCTTC. Translation gives CASSPTSNYGYTF.

This chain uses TRBV24-1 with TRBJ1-1; 8 nucleotides match TRBD1. Germline CDR1 KGHDR, CDR2 SFDVKD. V was clipped by 4 bases and J by 5 bases; unmatched bases: 8. The CDR3 runs to 15 residues. The CDR3 DNA reads TGTGCCACCAGTGACTCACGGACAGGGCTGACTGAAGCTTTCTTT. It yields the protein CATSDSRTGLTEAFF.

CDR3 loop: CASSVDPGPGANVLTF. The CDR3 DNA sequence: TGTGCCAGCAGCGTAGACCCGGGGCCAGGGGCCAACGTCCTGACTTTC. The chain links TRBV9 to TRBJ2-6, with D perhaps given as TRBD1 or TRBD2 (5 bases each). Germline V lookup: CDR1 SGDLS, CDR2 YYNGEE. V lost 0 bases and J lost 4, with 11 bases in between. This CDR3 comprises 16 residues.

The chain combines TRBV10-3 with TRBJ1-2; no clear D. This CDR3 is 12 amino acids long. Germline CDR1 reads ENHRY; CDR2 reads SYGVKD. The V gene lost 3 bases and the J gene lost 8 bases, with 10 bases spanning the gap. The DNA of the CDR3 is TGTGCCATCAGTGACCCAACCGAAGGCTACACCTTC. It translates to CAISDPTEGYTF.